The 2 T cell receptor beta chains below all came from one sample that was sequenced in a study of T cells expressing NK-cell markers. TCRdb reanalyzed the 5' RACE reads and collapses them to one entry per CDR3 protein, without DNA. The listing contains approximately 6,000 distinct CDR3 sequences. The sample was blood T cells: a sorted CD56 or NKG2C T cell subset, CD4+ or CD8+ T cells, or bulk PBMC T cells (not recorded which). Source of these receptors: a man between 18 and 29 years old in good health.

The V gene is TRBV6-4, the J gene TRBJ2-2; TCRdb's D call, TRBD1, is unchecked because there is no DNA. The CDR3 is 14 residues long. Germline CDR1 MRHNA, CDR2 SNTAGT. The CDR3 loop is CASSVTGDTGELFF.

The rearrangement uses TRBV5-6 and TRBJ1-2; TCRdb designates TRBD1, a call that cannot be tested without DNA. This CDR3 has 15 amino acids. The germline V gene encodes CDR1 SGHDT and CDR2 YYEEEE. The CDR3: CASSLERDRFYGYTF.